This T cell receptor (beta chain) is drawn from a study of shared clonotypes between healthy human individuals. About the study: There were three CD4 naive, three CD4 memory, two CD8 naive and one CD8 memory plates per donor.

Genomic DNA of each subset was evenly split across several immunoSEQ plates. The method was immunoSEQ multiplex PCR; TCRdb's version includes in-frame clones alone and lacks a portion of them. The table includes 2 million to 3 million clones, 93% detected once. CD45RA-negative memory and CD45RA+ naive subsets were split from the CD4+ cells. Study outcomes and limitations: Across four donors, naive CD4 shared approximately 4.5%, naive CD8 more than 3%, memory CD4 roughly 2.4%, memory CD8 over 0.3%.

As regards this clone: The target antigen is unknown.

This sequence originates from a man aged 18 to 29 in good health. Some clones in this sample may be carry-over from other donors' samples. The sample comprised naive CD4+ T cells from PBMCs. The subset is: CD45RA+ positively selected.

The CDR3 DNA reads TGCGCCAGCGCCGGGACCCCCACCTCCTACGAGCAGTACTTC. This encodes CASAGTPTSYEQYF. The chain recombines TRBV5-1 with TRBJ2-7; D may be TRBD1 or TRBD2 (5 bases each). Trimming stripped 7 bases from V and 0 bases from J, with 14 bases between. Germline lookup yields CDR1 SGHRS and CDR2 YFSETQ. The length of the CDR3 is 14 residues. Using reference TRBV5-1 and TRBJ2-7 for the parts outside the CDR3, the full variable domain is KAGVTQTPRYLIKTRGQQVTLSCSPISGHRSVSWYQQTPGQGLQFLFEYFSETQRNKGNFPGRFSGRQFSNSRSEMNVSTLELGDSALYLCASAGTPTSYEQYFGPGTRLTVT.